This is a list of T cell receptor beta chains from one sample in a study of pediatric ulcerative colitis. Profiling relied on immunoSEQ multiplex PCR, and the TCRdb table lists in-frame clones only, not all of them. The table records 30,000 to 40,000 clones, 60% to 85% of them present only once. Sequencing was performed on gut tissue. The receptors originated from a boy younger than 18 with severe ulcerative colitis. Both conserved end residues are trimmed from each CDR3. A D gene is named only where the DNA matches it firmly.

d_call,v_call,cdr3_aa
TRBD1,TRBV29-1,SVEDRAPYGYT
.,TRBV21-1,ASSPRQGKTGELF
.,TRBV27,ASSPLLTGGSYEQY
.,TRBV9,ASSDPRGGRISGNTIY
TRBD1,TRBV10-3,AINLDRGGGYT
.,TRBV15,ATSRDTPGELF
.,TRBV20-1,SAAKDEKLF
.,TRBV12-5,ASGLAISGQPQH
TRBD1,TRBV7-3,ASSSPGVRGPDNEQF
.,TRBV20-1,SLDRVDEQF
.,TRBV6-1,ASSVGGSNQPQH
TRBD2,TRBV7-2,ASSPGGSAVETQY
.,TRBV4-1,ASSQVVQPGAGGYT
.,TRBV4-2,ASSQEAPGAPGELF
.,TRBV4-1,ASSQDPEGEGYEQY
TRBD1,TRBV9,ASSAGQGPTDTQY
.,TRBV6-5,ASSYASGHNQPQH
.,TRBV28,ASSLAGEAF
TRBD1,TRBV6-6,ASSYLGQGVYGYT
.,TRBV5-1,ASSFASGGAFETQY
.,TRBV4-2,ASSQGGRGASYEKLF
.,TRBV19,ASSMGPTKGANYGYT
.,TRBV2,ASRDGLYSNQPQH
.,TRBV19,ASSIAARATGELF
.,TRBV5-4,ASSFNSDPIEAF
TRBD1,TRBV7-6,ASSGMGTGTNSPLH
.,TRBV5-1,ASSSNRPYEQY
.,TRBV5-6,ASSSNGQMREKLF
.,TRBV11-3,ASSLFGGATGELF
.,TRBV15,ATSRGLRGGFNQPQH
TRBD1,TRBV7-3,ASSSRITGVQGYT
TRBD1,TRBV15,ATSSGTGDVNEQY
.,TRBV6-5,ASSYSKQGEQY
.,TRBV7-9,ASSLFRGPENIQY
.,TRBV19,ATTGGAGANVLT
.,TRBV6-1,ASSERTPYEQY
.,TRBV6-5,ASNDPGNTIY
.,TRBV11-2,ASSLAGTQEQF
.,TRBV6-1,ASSENQPQH
.,TRBV28,ASSLSLGEYSPLH
.,TRBV7-2,ASSSQTLGTEAF